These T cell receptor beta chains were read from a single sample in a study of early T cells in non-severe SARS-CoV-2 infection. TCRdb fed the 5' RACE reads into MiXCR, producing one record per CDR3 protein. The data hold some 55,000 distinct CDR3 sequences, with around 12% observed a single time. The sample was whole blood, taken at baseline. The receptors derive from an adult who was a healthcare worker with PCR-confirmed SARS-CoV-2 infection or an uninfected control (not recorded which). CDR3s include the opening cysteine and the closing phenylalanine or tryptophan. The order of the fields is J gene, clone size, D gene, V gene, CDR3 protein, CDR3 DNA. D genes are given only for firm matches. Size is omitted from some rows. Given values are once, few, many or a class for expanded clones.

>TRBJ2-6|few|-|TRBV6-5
CASSYGNLGQLSGANVLTF
TGTGCCAGCAGTTACGGGAACTTGGGACAACTTTCTGGGGCCAACGTCCTGACTTTC
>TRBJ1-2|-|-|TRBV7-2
CASSLARSNYGYTF
TGTGCCAGCAGCTTAGCCCGGAGCAACTATGGCTACACCTTC
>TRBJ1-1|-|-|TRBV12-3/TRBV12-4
CASRDATVNTEAFF
TGTGCCAGCAGGGATGCGACAGTGAACACTGAAGCTTTCTTT
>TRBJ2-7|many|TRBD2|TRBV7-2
CASSLASGPYEQYF
TGTGCCAGCAGCTTAGCTAGCGGGCCCTACGAGCAGTACTTC
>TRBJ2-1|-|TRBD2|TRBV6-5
CASSYSYASGEQFF
TGTGCCAGCAGTTACTCGTACGCTAGCGGAGAGCAGTTCTTC
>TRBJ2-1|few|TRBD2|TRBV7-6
CASSLASGLEVEQFF
TGTGCCAGCAGCTTAGCGTCGGGACTAGAAGTTGAGCAGTTCTTC
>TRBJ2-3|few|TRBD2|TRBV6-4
CASSRIAGGSDTQYF
TGTGCCAGCAGTAGGATAGCGGGAGGGTCAGATACGCAGTATTTT
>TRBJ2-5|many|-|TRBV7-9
CASSLTIQETQYF
TGTGCCAGCAGCTTGACGATCCAAGAGACCCAGTACTTC
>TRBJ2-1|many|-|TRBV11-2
CASSFGHEQFF
TGTGCCAGCAGCTTTGGCCATGAGCAGTTCTTC
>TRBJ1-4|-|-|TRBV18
CASSPNQQGGIEKLFF
TGTGCCAGCTCACCCAACCAACAGGGCGGAATTGAAAAACTGTTTTTT
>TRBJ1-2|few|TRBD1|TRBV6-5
CASRPIRTGGAYGYTF
TGTGCCAGCAGACCCATACGGACAGGGGGCGCTTATGGCTACACCTTC
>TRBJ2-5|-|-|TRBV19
CASTSSFQETQYF
TGTGCCAGTACTTCCTCGTTTCAAGAGACCCAGTACTTC
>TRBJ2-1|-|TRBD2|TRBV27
CASSLLTGAGGNEQFF
TGTGCCAGCAGTTTACTAACGGGAGCGGGAGGCAATGAGCAGTTCTTC
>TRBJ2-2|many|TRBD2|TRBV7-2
CASSLGAGEGIGELFF
TGTGCCAGCAGCTTAGGAGCGGGAGAGGGTATCGGGGAGCTGTTTTTT
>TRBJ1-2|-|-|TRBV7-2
CASSFRVGGDYGYTF
TGTGCCAGCAGCTTCCGAGTTGGAGGTGATTACGGCTACACCTTC
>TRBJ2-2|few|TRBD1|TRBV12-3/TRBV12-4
CASSHGQGLNTGELFF
TGTGCCAGCAGCCACGGACAGGGGTTAAACACCGGGGAGCTGTTTTTT
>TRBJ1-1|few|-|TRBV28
CASSIIQGGTEAFF
TGTGCCAGCAGCATTATTCAGGGAGGCACTGAAGCTTTCTTT
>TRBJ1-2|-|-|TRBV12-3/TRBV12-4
CASSQNEGTAPGGNYGYTF
TGTGCCAGCAGCCAGAACGAAGGGACCGCCCCCGGGGGTAACTATGGCTACACCTTC
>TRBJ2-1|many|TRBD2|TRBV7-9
CASSSIGLADYNEQFF
TGTGCCAGCAGCTCAATCGGACTAGCGGACTACAATGAGCAGTTCTTC
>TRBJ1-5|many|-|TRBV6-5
CASKRGNQPQHF
TGTGCCAGCAAGAGAGGCAATCAGCCCCAGCATTTT
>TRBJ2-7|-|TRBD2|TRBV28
CASSIGLAVYEQYF
TGTGCCAGCAGTATCGGACTAGCGGTCTACGAGCAGTACTTC
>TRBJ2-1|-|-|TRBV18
CASSPPDVTDEQFF
TGTGCCAGCTCACCACCCGACGTCACGGATGAGCAGTTCTTC
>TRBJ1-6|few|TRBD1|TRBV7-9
CASSERGPDLHF
TGTGCCAGCAGCGAAAGGGGGCCCGACCTCCACTTT
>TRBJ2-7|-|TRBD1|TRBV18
CASSLGTEAYEQYF
TGTGCCAGCTCACTAGGGACAGAAGCCTACGAGCAGTACTTC
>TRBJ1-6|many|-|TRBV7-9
CASSPLRGPGGNSPLHF
TGTGCCAGCAGCCCGCTCCGAGGGCCTGGGGGTAATTCACCCCTCCACTTT
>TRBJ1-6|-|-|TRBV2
CASSANNSPLHF
TGTGCCAGCAGCGCCAACAATTCACCCCTCCACTTT
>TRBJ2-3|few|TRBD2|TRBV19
CASSIRTSGASSRTDTQYF
TGTGCCAGTAGTATACGGACTAGCGGAGCGTCCTCCCGCACAGATACGCAGTATTTT
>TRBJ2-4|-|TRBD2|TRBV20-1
CSAGTSHIQYF
TGCAGTGCCGGGACTAGCCACATTCAGTACTTC
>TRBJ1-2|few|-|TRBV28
CASSFPSSGDYGYTF
TGTGCCAGCAGTTTCCCCAGCTCCGGGGACTATGGCTACACCTTC
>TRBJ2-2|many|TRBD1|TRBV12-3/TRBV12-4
CASNRGQNTGELFF
TGTGCCAGCAATAGGGGGCAGAACACCGGGGAGCTGTTTTTT
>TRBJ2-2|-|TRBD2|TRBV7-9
CASSRLAEANTGELFF
TGTGCCAGCTCAAGACTAGCGGAGGCGAACACCGGGGAGCTGTTTTTT
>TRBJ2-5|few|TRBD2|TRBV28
CASSPPSLAGGKETQYF
TGTGCCAGCAGTCCGCCGAGTCTAGCGGGAGGGAAAGAGACCCAGTACTTC
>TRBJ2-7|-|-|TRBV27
CASSESRGTYEQYF
TGTGCCAGCAGTGAGTCGCGGGGTACCTACGAGCAGTACTTC
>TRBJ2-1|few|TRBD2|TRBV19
CASSIRSSGSSYNEQFF
TGTGCCAGTAGTATCAGGTCTAGCGGGAGCTCCTACAATGAGCAGTTCTTC
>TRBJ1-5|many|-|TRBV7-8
CASSAHGTGNQPQHF
TGTGCCAGCAGCGCCCACGGGACTGGGAATCAGCCCCAGCATTTT
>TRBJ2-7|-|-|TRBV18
CASSPPTVYEQYF
TGTGCCAGCTCACCACCGACAGTCTACGAGCAGTACTTC
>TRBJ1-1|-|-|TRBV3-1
CASSLGTGYTEAFF
TGTGCCAGCAGCCTGGGCACAGGCTACACTGAAGCTTTCTTT
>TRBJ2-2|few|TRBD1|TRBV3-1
CASSQDGTGHPATGELFF
TGTGCCAGCAGCCAAGATGGGACAGGGCACCCCGCCACCGGGGAGCTGTTTTTT
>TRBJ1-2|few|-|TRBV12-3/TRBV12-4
CASSPGDRRGYTF
TGTGCCAGCAGTCCGGGGGACCGGAGGGGCTACACCTTC
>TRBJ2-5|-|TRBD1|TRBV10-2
CASSEKGAPLAETQYF
TGCGCCAGCTCCGAAAAGGGGGCGCCGTTAGCGGAGACCCAGTACTTC